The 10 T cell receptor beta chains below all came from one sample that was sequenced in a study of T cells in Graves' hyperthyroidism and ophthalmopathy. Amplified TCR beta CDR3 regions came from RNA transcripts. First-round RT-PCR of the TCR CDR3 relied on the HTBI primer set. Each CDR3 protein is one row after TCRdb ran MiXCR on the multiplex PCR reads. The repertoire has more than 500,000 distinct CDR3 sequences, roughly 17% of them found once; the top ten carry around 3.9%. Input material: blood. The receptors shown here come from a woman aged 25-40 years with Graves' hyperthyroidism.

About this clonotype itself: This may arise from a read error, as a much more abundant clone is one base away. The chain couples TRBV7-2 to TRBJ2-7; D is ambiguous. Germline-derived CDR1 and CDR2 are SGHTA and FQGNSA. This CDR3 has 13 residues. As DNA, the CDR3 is TGTGCCAGCGGCTTAGAGGAGCGCTACGAGCAGTACTTC. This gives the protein CASGLEERYEQYF.

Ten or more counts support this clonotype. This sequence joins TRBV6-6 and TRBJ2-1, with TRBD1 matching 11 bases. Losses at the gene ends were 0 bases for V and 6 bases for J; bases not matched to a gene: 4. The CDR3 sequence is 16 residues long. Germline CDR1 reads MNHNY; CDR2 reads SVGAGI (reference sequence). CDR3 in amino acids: CASSYSQGTGGNEQFF. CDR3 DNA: TGTGCCAGCAGTTACTCCCAAGGGACAGGGGGCAATGAGCAGTTCTTC.

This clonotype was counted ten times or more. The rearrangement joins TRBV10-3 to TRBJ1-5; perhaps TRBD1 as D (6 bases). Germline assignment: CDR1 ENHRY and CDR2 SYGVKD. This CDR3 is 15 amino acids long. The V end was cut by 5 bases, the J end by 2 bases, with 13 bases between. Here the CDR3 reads CAISPDSGGNQPQHF. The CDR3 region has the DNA TGTGCCATCAGTCCGGACAGCGGAGGCAATCAGCCCCAGCATTTT.

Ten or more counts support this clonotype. The CDR3: CASSRGTFQRLGNTEAFF. The CDR3 DNA reads TGTGCCAGCAGTCGCGGGACATTCCAACGACTCGGAAACACTGAAGCTTTCTTT. The V and J genes are TRBV6-2 or TRBV6-3 and TRBJ1-1, with a possible D match to TRBD1 (6 bases). V gave up 5 bases and J gave up 2 bases, with 24 bases separating them. This CDR3 contains 18 residues. Germline V gene lookup returns CDR1 MNHEY and CDR2 SVGEGT.

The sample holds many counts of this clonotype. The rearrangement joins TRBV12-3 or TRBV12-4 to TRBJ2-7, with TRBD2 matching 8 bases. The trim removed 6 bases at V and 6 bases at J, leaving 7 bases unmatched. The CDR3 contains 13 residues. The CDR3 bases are TGTGCCAGCAGCATTTCGGGGGGGCGCGAGCAGTACTTC. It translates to CASSISGGREQYF.

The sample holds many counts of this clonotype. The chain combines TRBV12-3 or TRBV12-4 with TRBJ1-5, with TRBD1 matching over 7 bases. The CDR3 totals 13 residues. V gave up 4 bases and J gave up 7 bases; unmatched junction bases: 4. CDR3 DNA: TGTGCCAGCAGTTCGACAGGGAAACAGCCCCAGCATTTT. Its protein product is CASSSTGKQPQHF.

The CDR3 nucleotides are TGTGCCAGCTCACCTAATACTGTCAGGAGTGGTGAAAAACTGTTTTTT. Protein product: CASSPNTVRSGEKLFF. V and J are TRBV18 and TRBJ1-4; D is unclear. Germline V gives CDR1 KGHSH, CDR2 LQKENI. The CDR3 contains 16 residues. Trimming removed 3 bases at V and 7 bases at J, with 18 bases between. The full variable domain, its missing parts supplied by reference TRBV18 and TRBJ1-4, is NAGVMQNPRHLVRRRGQEARLRCSPMKGHSHVYWYRQLPEEGLKFMVYLQKENIIDESGMPKERFSAEFPKEGPSILRIQQVVRGDSAAYFCASSPNTVRSGEKLFFGSGTQLSVL.

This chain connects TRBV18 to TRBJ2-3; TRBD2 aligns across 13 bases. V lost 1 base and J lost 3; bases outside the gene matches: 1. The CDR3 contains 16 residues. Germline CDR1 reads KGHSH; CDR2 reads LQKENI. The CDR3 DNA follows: TGTGCCAGCTCACCACAGACTAGCGGGAGGACAGATACGCAGTATTTT. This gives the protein CASSPQTSGRTDTQYF.

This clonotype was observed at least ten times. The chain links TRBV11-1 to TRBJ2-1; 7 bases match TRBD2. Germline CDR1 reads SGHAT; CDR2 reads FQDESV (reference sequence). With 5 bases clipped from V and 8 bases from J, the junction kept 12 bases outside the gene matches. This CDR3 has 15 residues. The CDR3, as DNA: TGTGCCAGCAGCCCCAGGACTAGTCTTGGGGATGAGCAGTTCTTC. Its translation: CASSPRTSLGDEQFF.

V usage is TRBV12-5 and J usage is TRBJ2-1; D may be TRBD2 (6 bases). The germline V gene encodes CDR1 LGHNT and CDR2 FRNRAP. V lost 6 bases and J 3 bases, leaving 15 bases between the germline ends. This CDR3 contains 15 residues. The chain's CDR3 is CASGIGGLYYNEQFF. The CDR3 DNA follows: TGTGCTAGTGGAATAGGAGGGCTTTACTACAATGAGCAGTTCTTC.